These T cell receptor beta chains were read from a single sample in a study of memory CD4+ T cells and cytomegalovirus serostatus. The table came from immunoSEQ multiplex PCR; TCRdb's copy has only in-frame clones and leaves some out. The profile covers 80,000 or so clones, with about 73% appearing a single time and just over 2.5% taken by the ten largest. Sequencing input: memory CD4+ T cells from blood. The source of these receptors is an adult in good health and CMV-seropositive. Each CDR3 is given with its conserved first and last residue. The D gene is left open where the match is weak. Only part of the rows carry a size: once, few, many, or a class if the clone is expanded.

abundance	d_gene	len	v_gene	j_gene	CDR3aa	CDR3nt
-	-	17	TRBV19	TRBJ2-2	CASRPVFPGVDTGELFF	TGTGCCAGTAGACCCGTGTTTCCGGGGGTTGACACCGGGGAGCTGTTTTTT
-	TRBD1	16	TRBV5-4	TRBJ2-5	CASSHRAGGSSETQYF	TGTGCCAGCAGCCATAGGGCAGGGGGCAGTTCAGAGACCCAGTACTTC
-	-	14	TRBV12-2	TRBJ2-5	CASRLGRGQETQYF	TGTGCAAGTCGCTTAGGCCGGGGGCAAGAGACCCAGTACTTC
-	-	16	TRBV11-2	TRBJ2-2	CASSLVLRAPPGELFF	TGTGCCAGCAGCTTAGTTTTGAGGGCCCCACCCGGGGAGCTGTTTTTT
-	-	13	TRBV27	TRBJ1-2	CASSFARGAGYTF	TGTGCCAGCAGTTTCGCCAGGGGCGCTGGCTACACCTTC
-	-	12	TRBV5-1	TRBJ2-1	CASSFGQLGQFF	TGCGCCAGCAGCTTCGGACAATTAGGGCAGTTCTTC
-	-	16	TRBV4-1	TRBJ1-2	CASSQDNPPVVYGYTF	TGCGCCAGCAGCCAAGATAATCCACCGGTGGTCTATGGCTACACCTTC
-	-	14	TRBV10-1	TRBJ2-1	CATSTGSVGDEQFF	TGCGCCACCTCAACAGGTAGCGTCGGGGATGAGCAGTTCTTC
-	-	16	TRBV10-3	TRBJ1-5	CAISESGGAGYQPQHF	TGTGCCATCAGTGAGTCCGGCGGGGCCGGGTATCAGCCCCAGCATTTT
-	TRBD1	15	TRBV19	TRBJ1-1	CASSRLHRGDTEAFF	TGTGCCAGTAGCCGACTCCACAGGGGGGACACTGAAGCTTTCTTT
-	-	16	TRBV19	TRBJ1-1	CASSGIRAPGDTEAFF	TGTGCCAGTAGTGGGATAAGGGCCCCGGGGGACACTGAAGCTTTCTTT
-	-	13	TRBV5-1	TRBJ1-2	CASSFGGDYGYTF	TGCGCCAGCAGCTTTGGGGGGGACTATGGCTACACCTTC
-	TRBD1	15	TRBV11-2	TRBJ1-3	CASSRTGDSGNTIYF	TGTGCCAGCAGCAGGACAGGGGACTCTGGAAACACCATATATTTT
-	TRBD1	15	TRBV12-5	TRBJ1-1	CASARAGTADTEAFF	TGTGCTAGTGCCCGTGCCGGGACAGCTGACACTGAAGCTTTCTTT
-	-	12	TRBV2	TRBJ2-7	CASRRGLYEQYF	TGTGCCAGCAGGCGCGGTCTCTACGAGCAGTACTTC
-	TRBD2	16	TRBV10-3	TRBJ2-1	CAISDGLAGGLNEQFF	TGTGCCATCAGTGATGGTCTAGCGGGGGGGTTAAATGAGCAGTTCTTC
-	-	16	TRBV13	TRBJ2-1	CASSRVEGGSYNEQFF	TGTGCCAGCAGTCGTGTCGAGGGTGGGTCCTACAATGAGCAGTTCTTC
-	-	15	TRBV15	TRBJ2-3	CATSRVSGGSDTQYF	TGTGCCACCAGCAGAGTGTCTGGAGGGTCAGATACGCAGTATTTT
-	TRBD2	14	TRBV28	TRBJ2-2	CASSLGGYTGELFF	TGTGCCAGCAGTTTGGGAGGGTACACCGGGGAGCTGTTTTTT
-	-	16	TRBV11-3	TRBJ2-3	CASSRSTGHYPDTQYF	TGTGCCAGCAGCCGAAGCACGGGTCACTATCCAGATACGCAGTATTTT
-	TRBD2	14	TRBV19	TRBJ2-3	CASSRDYSTDTQYF	TGTGCCAGTAGTAGGGACTATAGCACAGATACGCAGTATTTT
-	-	11	TRBV6-6	TRBJ1-2	CASTSVYGYTF	TGTGCCAGCACCTCTGTCTATGGCTACACCTTC
-	-	14	TRBV6-5	TRBJ1-5	CASSPREGGQPQHF	TGTGCCAGCAGCCCCCGAGAGGGAGGACAGCCCCAGCATTTT
-	-	11	TRBV20-1	TRBJ1-1	CSARRQAEAFF	TGCAGTGCCAGACGGCAGGCGGAAGCTTTCTTT
-	TRBD1	13	TRBV30	TRBJ1-2	CAWSAGTGDGYTF	TGTGCCTGGAGTGCCGGGACAGGGGATGGCTACACCTTC
-	TRBD1	14	TRBV30	TRBJ2-4	CAWSTGDSQNIQYF	TGTGCCTGGAGTACTGGGGACAGTCAAAACATTCAGTACTTC
few	TRBD1	15	TRBV6-5	TRBJ1-2	CASSRQGKSNYGYTF	TGTGCCAGCAGCCGACAGGGGAAGTCGAACTATGGCTACACCTTC
-	-	12	TRBV2	TRBJ1-6	CASRWDNSPLHF	TGTGCCAGCAGGTGGGACAATTCACCCCTCCACTTT
once	-	11	TRBV2	TRBJ2-2	CASNEPGELFF	TGTGCCAGCAACGAGCCCGGGGAGCTGTTTTTT
-	-	13	TRBV5-1	TRBJ2-5	CASSRAPQETQYF	TGCGCCAGCAGCCGGGCCCCACAAGAGACCCAGTACTTC
-	-	11	TRBV5-1	TRBJ1-5	CASIVHQPQHF	TGCGCCAGCATTGTTCATCAGCCCCAGCATTTT
-	-	15	TRBV11-2	TRBJ2-7	CASSLPGNRAYEQYF	TGTGCCAGCAGCCTTCCCGGAAACAGGGCCTACGAGCAGTACTTC
-	-	12	TRBV9	TRBJ2-2	CASSVQGGKLFF	TGTGCCAGCAGCGTCCAGGGGGGGAAGCTGTTTTTT
-	-	12	TRBV9	TRBJ1-1	CASSPGRRGAFF	TGTGCCAGCAGCCCCGGACGGAGGGGAGCTTTCTTT
-	-	14	TRBV25-1	TRBJ1-5	CASSEFGTAGPQHF	TGTGCCAGCAGTGAATTCGGGACCGCGGGGCCCCAGCATTTT
-	-	13	TRBV11-3	TRBJ2-5	CASSHGAQKTQYF	TGTGCCAGCAGCCACGGGGCCCAAAAGACCCAGTACTTC
-	-	15	TRBV30	TRBJ2-2	CAWSVLGVRPGELFF	TGTGCCTGGAGTGTACTAGGGGTCCGTCCCGGGGAGCTGTTTTTT
-	TRBD1	14	TRBV30	TRBJ2-7	CAWSVLDRGIVQYF	TGTGCCTGGAGTGTATTGGACAGGGGCATAGTGCAGTACTTC
few	TRBD1	13	TRBV6-5	TRBJ1-1	CASRKNRGLEAFF	TGTGCCAGCAGAAAAAACAGGGGCCTTGAAGCTTTCTTT
-	-	15	TRBV7-2	TRBJ2-3	CASSLAAGGTDTQYF	TGTGCCAGCAGCTTAGCGGCAGGCGGCACAGATACGCAGTATTTT
-	-	13	TRBV2	TRBJ2-4	CATRGSAGNIQYF	TGTGCCACCCGGGGTTCGGCGGGGAACATTCAGTACTTC
-	TRBD1	15	TRBV5-4	TRBJ1-1	CASSLKQGVITEAFF	TGTGCCAGCAGCTTGAAACAGGGGGTTATTACTGAAGCTTTCTTT
-	TRBD1	14	TRBV2	TRBJ2-3	CASKWDRGTDTQYF	TGTGCCAGCAAATGGGACAGGGGCACAGATACGCAGTATTTT
once	-	17	TRBV18	TRBJ1-1	CASSTQPSGLVDTEAFF	TGTGCCAGCTCTACACAACCCTCGGGTTTAGTTGACACTGAAGCTTTCTTT
-	TRBD2	16	TRBV4-1	TRBJ2-2	CASSQDGGRPAGELFF	TGCGCCAGCAGCCAAGATGGCGGGAGGCCCGCCGGGGAGCTGTTTTTT
once	TRBD1	13	TRBV18	TRBJ2-5	CASSPGQGETQYF	TGTGCCAGCTCACCAGGACAGGGAGAGACCCAGTACTTC
-	-	18	TRBV5-6	TRBJ1-1	CASSLGGTDWLGSTEAFF	TGTGCCAGCAGCTTGGGGGGGACCGACTGGCTGGGTAGCACTGAAGCTTTCTTT
few	TRBD1	15	TRBV5-6	TRBJ1-1	CASSLLDRGGTEAFF	TGTGCCAGCAGCTTGCTCGACAGGGGAGGAACTGAAGCTTTCTTT
-	TRBD2	16	TRBV6-1	TRBJ2-3	CASSDSGWAGTDTQYF	TGTGCCAGCAGTGATAGCGGGTGGGCCGGCACAGATACGCAGTATTTT
-	-	15	TRBV6-6	TRBJ1-5	CASTEGGALGQPQHF	TGTGCCAGCACCGAAGGGGGGGCCTTGGGTCAGCCCCAGCATTTT
-	-	13	TRBV7-2	TRBJ2-2	CASSLLRNGELFF	TGTGCCAGCAGCCTGCTGCGAAACGGGGAGCTGTTTTTT
-	TRBD1	16	TRBV10-3	TRBJ2-5	CAISRAADRAQETQYF	TGTGCCATCAGTCGTGCCGCGGACAGGGCGCAAGAGACCCAGTACTTC